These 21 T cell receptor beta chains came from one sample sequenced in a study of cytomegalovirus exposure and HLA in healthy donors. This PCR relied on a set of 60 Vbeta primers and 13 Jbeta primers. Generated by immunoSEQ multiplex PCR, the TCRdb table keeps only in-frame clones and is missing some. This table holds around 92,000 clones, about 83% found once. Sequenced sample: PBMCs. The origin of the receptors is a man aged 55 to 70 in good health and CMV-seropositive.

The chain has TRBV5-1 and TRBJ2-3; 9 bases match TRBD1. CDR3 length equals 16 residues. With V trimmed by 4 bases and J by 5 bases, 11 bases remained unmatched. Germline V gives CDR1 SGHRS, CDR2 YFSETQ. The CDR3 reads CASSRGDRVGEDTQYF. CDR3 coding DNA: TGCGCCAGCAGCCGTGGGGACAGGGTCGGGGAAGATACGCAGTATTTT.

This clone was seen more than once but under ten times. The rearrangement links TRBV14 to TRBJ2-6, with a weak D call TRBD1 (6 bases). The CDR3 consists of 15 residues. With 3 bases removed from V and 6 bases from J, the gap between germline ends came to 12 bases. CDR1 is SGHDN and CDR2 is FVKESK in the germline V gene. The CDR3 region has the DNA TGTGCCAGCAGCCACACAGGGTTAACGGCCAACGTCCTGACTTTC. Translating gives CASSHTGLTANVLTF.

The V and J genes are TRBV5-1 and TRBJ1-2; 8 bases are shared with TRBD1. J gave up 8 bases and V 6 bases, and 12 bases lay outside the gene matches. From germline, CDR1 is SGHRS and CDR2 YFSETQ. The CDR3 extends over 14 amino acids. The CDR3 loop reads CASTPGQGGRGYTF. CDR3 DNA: TGCGCCAGCACCCCCGGACAGGGAGGTCGGGGCTACACCTTC.

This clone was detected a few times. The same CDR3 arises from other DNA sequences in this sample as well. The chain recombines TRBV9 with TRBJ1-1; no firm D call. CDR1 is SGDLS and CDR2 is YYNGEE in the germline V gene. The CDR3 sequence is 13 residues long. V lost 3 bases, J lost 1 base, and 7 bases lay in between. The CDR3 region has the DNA TGTGCCAGCAGCGATACACCGAACACTGAAGCTTTCTTT. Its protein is CASSDTPNTEAFF.

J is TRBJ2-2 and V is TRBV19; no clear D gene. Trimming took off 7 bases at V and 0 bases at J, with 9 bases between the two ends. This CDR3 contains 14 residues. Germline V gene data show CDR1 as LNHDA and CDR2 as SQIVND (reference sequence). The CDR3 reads CASTRLPNTGELFF. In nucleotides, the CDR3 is TGTGCCAGTACCAGACTCCCGAACACCGGGGAGCTGTTTTTT.

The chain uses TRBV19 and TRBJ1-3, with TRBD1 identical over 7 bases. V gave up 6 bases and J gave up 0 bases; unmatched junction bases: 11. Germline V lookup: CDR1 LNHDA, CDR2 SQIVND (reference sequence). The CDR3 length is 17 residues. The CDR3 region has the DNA TGTGCCAGTAGAAAATCCGGGACAGAAACCTCTGGAAACACCATATATTTT. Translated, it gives CASRKSGTETSGNTIYF.

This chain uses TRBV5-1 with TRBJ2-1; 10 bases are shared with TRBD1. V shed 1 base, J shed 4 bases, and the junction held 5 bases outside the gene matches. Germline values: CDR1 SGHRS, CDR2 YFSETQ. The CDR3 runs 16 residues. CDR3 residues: CASSLWDRGLYNEQFF. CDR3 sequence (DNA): TGCGCCAGCAGCTTGTGGGACAGGGGTTTGTACAATGAGCAGTTCTTC.

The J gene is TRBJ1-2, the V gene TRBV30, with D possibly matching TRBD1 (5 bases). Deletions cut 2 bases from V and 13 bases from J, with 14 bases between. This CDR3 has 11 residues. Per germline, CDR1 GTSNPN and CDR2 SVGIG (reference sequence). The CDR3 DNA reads TGTGCCTGGAGTTGGGAGGGGTCTTTCACCTTC. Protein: CAWSWEGSFTF.

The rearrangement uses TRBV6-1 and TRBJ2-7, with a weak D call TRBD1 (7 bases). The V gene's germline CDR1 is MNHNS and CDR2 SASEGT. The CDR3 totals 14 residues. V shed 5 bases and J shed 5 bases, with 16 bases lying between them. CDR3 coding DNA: TGTGCCAGCAGTCTTGTGGGGGGACAGCACGAGCAGTACTTC. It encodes CASSLVGGQHEQYF.

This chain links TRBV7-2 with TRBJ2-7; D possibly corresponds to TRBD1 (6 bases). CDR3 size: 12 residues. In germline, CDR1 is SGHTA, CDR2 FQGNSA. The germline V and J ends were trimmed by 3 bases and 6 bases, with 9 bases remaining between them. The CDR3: CASSFTGFEQYF. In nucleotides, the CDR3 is TGTGCCAGCAGCTTTACAGGGTTCGAGCAGTACTTC.

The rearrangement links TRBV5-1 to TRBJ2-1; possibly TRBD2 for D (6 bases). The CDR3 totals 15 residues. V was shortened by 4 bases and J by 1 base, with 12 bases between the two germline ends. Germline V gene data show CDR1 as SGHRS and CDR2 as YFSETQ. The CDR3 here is CASSPGTQSYNEQFF. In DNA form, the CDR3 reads TGCGCCAGCAGCCCCGGGACTCAATCCTACAATGAGCAGTTCTTC.

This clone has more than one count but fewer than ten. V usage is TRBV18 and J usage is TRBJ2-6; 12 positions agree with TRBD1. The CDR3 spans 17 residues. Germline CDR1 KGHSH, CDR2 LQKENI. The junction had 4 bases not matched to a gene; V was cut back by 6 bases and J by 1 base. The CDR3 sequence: CASSAGQGASGANVLTF. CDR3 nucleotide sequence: TGTGCCAGCTCCGCGGGACAGGGGGCGTCTGGGGCCAACGTCCTGACTTTC.

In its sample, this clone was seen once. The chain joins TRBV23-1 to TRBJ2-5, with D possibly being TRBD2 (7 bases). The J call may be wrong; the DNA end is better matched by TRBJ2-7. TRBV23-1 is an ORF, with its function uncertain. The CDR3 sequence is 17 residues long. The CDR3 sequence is CASSQTLVGGPSYEQYF. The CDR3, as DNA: TGCGCCAGCAGTCAAACCCTAGTCGGGGGGCCGTCCTACGAGCAGTACTTC.

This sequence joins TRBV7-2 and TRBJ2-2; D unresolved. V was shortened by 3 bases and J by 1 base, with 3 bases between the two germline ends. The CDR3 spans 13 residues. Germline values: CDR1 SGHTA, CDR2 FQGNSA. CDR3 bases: TGTGCCAGCAGCTTGAGGAACACCGGGGAGCTGTTTTTT. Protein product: CASSLRNTGELFF.

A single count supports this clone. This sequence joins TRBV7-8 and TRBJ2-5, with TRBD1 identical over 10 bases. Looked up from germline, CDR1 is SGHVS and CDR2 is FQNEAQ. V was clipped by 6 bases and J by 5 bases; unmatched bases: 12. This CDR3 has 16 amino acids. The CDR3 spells CASRHDRGRFVETQYF. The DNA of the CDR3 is TGTGCCAGCAGACATGACAGGGGGCGCTTCGTCGAGACCCAGTACTTC.

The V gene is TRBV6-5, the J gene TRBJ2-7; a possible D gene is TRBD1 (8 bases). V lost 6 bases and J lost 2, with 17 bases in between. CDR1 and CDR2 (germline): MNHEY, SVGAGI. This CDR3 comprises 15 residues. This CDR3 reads CASSRRGDRPYEQYF. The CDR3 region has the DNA TGTGCCAGCAGCCGACGGGGGGACAGGCCCTACGAGCAGTACTTC.

In nucleotides, the CDR3 is TGTGCCAGCAGCTTGGGGACAGGGTCGATCCAAGAGACCCAGTACTTC. This translates into CASSLGTGSIQETQYF. The chain employs TRBV5-4 and TRBJ2-5; 8 positions match TRBD1. In germline, CDR1 is SGHNT, CDR2 YYREEE (reference sequence). V lost 0 bases to trimming and J lost 1 base; unmatched junction nucleotides: 5. This CDR3 contains 16 residues.

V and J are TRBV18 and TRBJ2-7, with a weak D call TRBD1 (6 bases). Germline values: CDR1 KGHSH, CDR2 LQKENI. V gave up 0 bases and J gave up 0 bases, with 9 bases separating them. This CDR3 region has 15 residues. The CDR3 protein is CASSPPGASSYEQYF. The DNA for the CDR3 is TGTGCCAGCTCACCACCGGGGGCAAGCTCCTACGAGCAGTACTTC.

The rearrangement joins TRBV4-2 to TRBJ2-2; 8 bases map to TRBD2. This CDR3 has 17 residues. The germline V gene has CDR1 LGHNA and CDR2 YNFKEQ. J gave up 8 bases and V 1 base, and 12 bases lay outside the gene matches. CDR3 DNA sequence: TGTGCCAGCAGCCAAGGTGGCACTAGCGGCGACAGGGGGGAGCTGTTTTTT. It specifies CASSQGGTSGDRGELFF.

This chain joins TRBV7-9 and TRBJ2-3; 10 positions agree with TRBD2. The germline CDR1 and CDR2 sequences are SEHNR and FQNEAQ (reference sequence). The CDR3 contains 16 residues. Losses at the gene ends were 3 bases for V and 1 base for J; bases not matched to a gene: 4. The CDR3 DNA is TGTGCCAGCAGCTTTCTAGCGGGGGCCGGCACAGATACGCAGTATTTT. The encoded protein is CASSFLAGAGTDTQYF. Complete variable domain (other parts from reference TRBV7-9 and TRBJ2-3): DTGVSQNPRHKITKRGQNVTFRCDPISEHNRLYWYRQTLGQGPEFLTYFQNEAQLEKSRLLSDRFSAERPKGSFSTLEIQRTEQGDSAMYLCASSFLAGAGTDTQYFGPGTRLTVL.

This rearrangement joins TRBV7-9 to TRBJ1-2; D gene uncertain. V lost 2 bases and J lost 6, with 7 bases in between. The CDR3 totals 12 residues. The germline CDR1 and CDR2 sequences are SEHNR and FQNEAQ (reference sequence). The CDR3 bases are TGTGCCAGCAGCTTAATCGTCCATGGCTACACCTTC. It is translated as CASSLIVHGYTF.